This T cell receptor (beta chain) was obtained from a study of blood T cell repertoires in COVID-19. Study-level background: Samples taken during acute and convalescent COVID-19 were collected in the United States, Italy and Spain. PBMCs, B-cell-depleted T cells, or T cells provided the cDNA or gDNA that made up the material.

This clone was detected only once. In germline, CDR1 is LGHNA, CDR2 YSLEER. V trimming: 3 bases; J trimming: 7 bases; junction bases outside the gene matches: 10. The CDR3 is 15 residues long. As processed by the authors: Estimates of nucleated cell counts were drawn from the amplification of reference gene primers. Libraries were prepared by immunoSEQ multiplex PCR; TCRdb keeps only in-frame clonotypes and omits some of them. V and J calls and clone size are as listed in that table; D and trimming were resolved from the DNA. The sample lists approximately 130,000 clones, 75% to 85% occurring once. The sample was peripheral blood. The sequence was collected from an older man with acute or convalescent COVID-19. V usage is TRBV4-3 and J usage is TRBJ1-2, with TRBD1 identical over 8 bases. The CDR3 here is CASSQVARGLSGYTF. The CDR3 bases are TGCGCCAGCAGCCAGGTAGCCAGGGGGCTGAGTGGCTACACCTTC.